This T cell receptor beta chain originates from a study of sequential checkpoint blockade in melanoma. TCRdb's table, derived via immunoSEQ multiplex PCR, lists solely in-frame clones and lacks some. The sample shows approximately 21,000 clones, more than 70% of them seen only once. Sample treatment: randomized to nivolumab then ipilimumab (arm A) or the reverse (arm B). No patient had prior DNA-damaging chemotherapy. Sorted cells were live CD3+CD8+, lacking CD19 and CD56, from PBMCs. The sample consisted of CD8+ T cells sorted from blood (inferred from file names), taken from a patient given nivolumab and ipilimumab in sequence. This receptor was taken from a human donor with melanoma.

The CDR3: CASSVKGAYEQYF. The CDR3 nucleotides are TGTGCCAGCAGTGTGAAGGGGGCTTACGAGCAGTACTTC. The chain couples TRBV6-1 to TRBJ2-7, with 7 bases identical to TRBD1. CDR3 length: 13 residues. With 4 bases clipped from V and 4 bases from J, the junction kept 4 bases outside the gene matches. Germline loops: CDR1 MNHNS, CDR2 SASEGT.